This T cell receptor beta chain was captured by sequencing in a study of OX40 agonist ivuxolimab in advanced cancers. Trimming left V 5 bases short and J 5 bases short, with 16 bases between. The CDR3 contains 14 residues. In germline, CDR1 is SGHVS, CDR2 FNYEAQ. Clones were read by immunoSEQ multiplex PCR, and TCRdb kept only the in-frame ones, dropping some. The data hold 25,000 to 30,000 clones, with around nine tenths observed a single time. This clone was seen a single time. The gene calls are TRBV7-6 and TRBJ2-7; maybe TRBD2 (5 bases). This sequence was found in an adult with an advanced solid tumor such as melanoma, head and neck, liver or kidney cancer. The specimen comprised CD4+ or CD8+ T cells sorted from blood, sampled in a trial of the OX40 agonist ivuxolimab. CDR3 in amino acids: CASSPTTGNHEQYF. Written as DNA, the CDR3 is TGTGCCAGCAGCCCGACGACGGGGAACCACGAGCAGTACTTC.